This T cell receptor (beta chain) was sequenced for a study of cytomegalovirus exposure and HLA in healthy donors. PCR primers comprised 60 Vbeta and 13 Jbeta primers. Some clones are missing from TCRdb's copy, which holds only in-frame ones; the method was immunoSEQ multiplex PCR. The profile shows 150,000 to 200,000 clones, just under 80% of them singletons. The sequence was collected from a woman aged 25 to 39 in good health and CMV-seropositive. Sequenced: PBMCs.

The chain's CDR3 is CASSRLQGGSYGYTF. CDR3 DNA sequence: TGTGCCAGCAGTCGCCTACAGGGGGGGTCCTATGGCTACACCTTC. The chain links TRBV6-5 to TRBJ1-2, with TRBD1 identical over 8 bases. In germline, CDR1 is MNHEY, CDR2 SVGAGI. There are 15 residues in the CDR3. After removal of 5 bases from V and 4 bases from J, the junction contained 9 bases not matched to a gene.